The T cell receptor beta chain described here comes from a study of T-cell reconstitution after alpha-beta-depleted transplantation in children. This clonotype was seen ten or more times. Germline CDR1 is SEHNR and CDR2 is FQNEAQ (reference sequence). Trimming cost V 4 bases and J 2 bases; bases outside gene matches: 2. The CDR3 sequence is 13 residues long. The authors prepared the TCRbeta library with unique molecular identifiers. TCRdb re-called the PCR reads with MiXCR, one entry per CDR3 protein. The table shows about 420,000 distinct CDR3 sequences, with about 16% occurring only once. This rearrangement joins TRBV7-9 to TRBJ2-7; TRBD1 matches at 7 bases. This TCR derives from a boy younger than two who had a stem cell transplant for Wiskott-Aldrich syndrome, so the T cells may come from the graft donor. The starting material was PBMCs, mostly from graft donor cells, obtained 360 days after TCRalphabeta/CD19-depleted stem cell transplant. The CDR3 sequence is CASSWGQTYEQYF. The CDR3, as DNA: TGTGCCAGCAGCTGGGGACAGACCTACGAGCAGTACTTC.